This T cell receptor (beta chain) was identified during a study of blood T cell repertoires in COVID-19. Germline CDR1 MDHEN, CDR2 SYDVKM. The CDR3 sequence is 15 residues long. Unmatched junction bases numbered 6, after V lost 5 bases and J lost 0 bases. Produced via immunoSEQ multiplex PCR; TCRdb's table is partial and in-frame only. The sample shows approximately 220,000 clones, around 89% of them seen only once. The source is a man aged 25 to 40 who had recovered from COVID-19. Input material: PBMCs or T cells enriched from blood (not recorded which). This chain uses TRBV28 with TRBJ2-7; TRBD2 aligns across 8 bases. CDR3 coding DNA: TGTGCCAGCAGTCCCCTAGCGGGTGCCTCCTACGAGCAGTACTTC. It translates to CASSPLAGASYEQYF.